This T cell receptor (beta chain) was documented in a study of blood T cell repertoires in COVID-19. TCRdb keeps only in-frame clones here, not all; method: immunoSEQ multiplex PCR. Of under 500,000 clones detected, around nine tenths appear once; the ten largest clones hold over 1.5%. Sequencing used PBMCs or T cells enriched from blood (not recorded which). The TCR sequence derives from a woman between 18 and 30 years old with acute COVID-19.

CDR3 DNA sequence: TGTGCCAGCAGCTTAGCCCTGACTAGCGGGAGAGGCGGGGAGCTGTTTTTT. Encoded protein: CASSLALTSGRGGELFF. This chain links TRBV7-2 with TRBJ2-2; 12 bases align to TRBD2. The V gene's germline CDR1 is SGHTA and CDR2 FQGNSA. V trimming: 0 bases; J trimming: 7 bases; junction bases outside the gene matches: 6. This CDR3 has 17 residues.